This T cell receptor beta chain was obtained from a study of blood T cell repertoires in COVID-19. Participants, about 18 to 90 years old, spanned fewer than 25 US areas. The CDR3 length is 13 residues. Germline CDR1 and CDR2: SGHTS and YDEGEE. V lost 0 bases and J lost 10, with 8 bases in between. Profiled with immunoSEQ multiplex PCR; TCRdb holds only in-frame clones, not every one. The repertoire holds fewer than 200,000 clones, with less than 90% as singletons. This clone was counted between two and nine times. What was sequenced was PBMCs or T cells enriched from blood (not recorded which). The chain couples TRBV5-8 to TRBJ1-6, with no clear D. This TCR came from a woman in her thirties who had been exposed to COVID-19. The CDR3 DNA is TGTGCCAGCAGCTTGGCCCCCGGGTCACCCCTCCACTTT. Translated, it gives CASSLAPGSPLHF.